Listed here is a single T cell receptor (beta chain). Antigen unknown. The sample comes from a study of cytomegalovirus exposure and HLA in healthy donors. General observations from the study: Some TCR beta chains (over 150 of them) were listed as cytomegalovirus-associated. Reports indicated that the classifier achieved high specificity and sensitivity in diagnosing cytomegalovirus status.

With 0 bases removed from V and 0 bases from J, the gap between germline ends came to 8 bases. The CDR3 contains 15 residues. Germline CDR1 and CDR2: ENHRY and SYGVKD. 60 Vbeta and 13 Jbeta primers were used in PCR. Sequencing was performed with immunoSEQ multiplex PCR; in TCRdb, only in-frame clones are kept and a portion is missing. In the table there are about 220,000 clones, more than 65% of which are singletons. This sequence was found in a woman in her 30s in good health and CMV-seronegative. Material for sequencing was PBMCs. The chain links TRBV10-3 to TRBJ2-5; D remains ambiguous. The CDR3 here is CAISESHRNQETQYF. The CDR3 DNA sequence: TGTGCCATCAGTGAGTCTCACAGAAACCAAGAGACCCAGTACTTC.